The sequence of this TCR beta chain was determined in a study of blood T cell repertoires in COVID-19. Across the whole study: COVID-19 samples collected from the United States, Italy and Spain covered acute and convalescent phases. PBMCs, B-cell-depleted T cells, or T cells were the source of the cDNA or gDNA that made up the material.

TCRdb keeps only in-frame clones here, not all; method: immunoSEQ multiplex PCR. The table records a few hundred thousand clones, roughly nine tenths of them present only once. Germline V lookup: CDR1 SGDLS, CDR2 YYNGEE. The CDR3 spans 13 residues. The junction had 2 bases not matched to a gene; V was cut back by 2 bases and J by 3 bases. Clinical histories supplied by participants themselves formed the basis of cohort assignment. The chain joins TRBV9 to TRBJ2-7, with 7 nucleotides matching TRBD1. The sample consisted of PBMCs or T cells enriched from blood (not recorded which). The sequence was collected from a man aged 18 to 35 who had recovered from COVID-19. The CDR3 DNA reads TGTGCCAGCAGCGTCGGGGACAGCTACGAGCAGTACTTC. Residues: CASSVGDSYEQYF.